The 8 T cell receptor beta chains below were found in one sample sequenced in a study of cytotoxic CD8 clonotypes in ibrutinib-treated CLL. This table comes from immunoSEQ multiplex PCR, and its TCRdb copy is limited to in-frame clones, with some not included. This sample carries hundreds of thousands of clones, nearly 80% of them seen once, and the ten largest clones take 9.5% to 12%. The sample was PBMCs, taken after 12 months of ibrutinib treatment. These receptors were obtained from a human donor with chronic lymphocytic leukemia.

This clone was counted between two and nine times. The chain couples TRBV5-1 to TRBJ1-2; 8 bases align to TRBD1. This CDR3 has 14 residues. Germline loops: CDR1 SGHRS, CDR2 YFSETQ. V lost 2 bases, J lost 5 bases, and 5 bases stayed unmatched. The CDR3 here is CASSLGQGGYGYTF. The CDR3 region has the DNA TGCGCCAGCAGCTTAGGACAGGGAGGGTATGGCTACACCTTC. The full variable domain, with the rest looked up from reference TRBV5-1 and TRBJ1-2, is KAGVTQTPRYLIKTRGQQVTLSCSPISGHRSVSWYQQTPGQGLQFLFEYFSETQRNKGNFPGRFSGRQFSNSRSEMNVSTLELGDSALYLCASSLGQGGYGYTFGSGTRLTVV.

In DNA, the CDR3 is TGTGCCAGCAGTAGCCCGGTAGCTGAGCAGTTCTTC. It encodes CASSSPVAEQFF. The gene calls are TRBV7-9 and TRBJ2-1; D remains ambiguous. The V end was cut by 6 bases, the J end by 9 bases, with 12 bases between. Germline CDR1 SEHNR, CDR2 FQNEAQ (reference sequence). The CDR3 sequence is 12 residues long.

The rearrangement links TRBV5-1 to TRBJ1-1; weak D call: TRBD1 (5 bases). Per germline, CDR1 SGHRS and CDR2 YFSETQ. There are 14 residues in the CDR3. V was trimmed by 0 bases and J by 8 bases, leaving 14 bases between them. CDR3 protein: CASSLVTVNGEAFF. The CDR3 DNA is TGCGCCAGCAGCTTGGTGACAGTTAACGGAGAAGCTTTCTTT. The full variable domain, rest sourced from reference TRBV5-1 and TRBJ1-1, is KAGVTQTPRYLIKTRGQQVTLSCSPISGHRSVSWYQQTPGQGLQFLFEYFSETQRNKGNFPGRFSGRQFSNSRSEMNVSTLELGDSALYLCASSLVTVNGEAFFGQGTRLTVV.

This clone was picked up one time. This chain's CDR3 is CASSFLVGYNEQFF. DNA for the CDR3: TGTGCCAGCAGTTTTCTAGTGGGGTACAATGAGCAGTTCTTC. V is TRBV27 and J is TRBJ2-1, with D uncertain. V lost 3 bases, J lost 4 bases, and 10 bases lay in between. There are 14 residues in the CDR3. CDR1 MNHEY and CDR2 SMNVEV come from the germline V gene (reference sequence).

This clone occurred a few times. The rearrangement links TRBV9 to TRBJ1-6; D possibly corresponds to TRBD1 (5 bases). Per the germline V gene, CDR1 is SGDLS and CDR2 is YYNGEE. This CDR3 is 16 amino acids long. V was pared by 3 bases and J by 3 bases, with 13 bases between. CDR3 sequence: CASSADRLNYNSPLHF. The CDR3 region has the DNA TGTGCCAGCAGCGCCGACAGACTAAACTATAATTCACCCCTCCACTTT.

The rearrangement uses TRBV19 and TRBJ2-7; 10 nucleotides match TRBD1. The CDR3 sequence is 14 residues long. Germline V CDR1 and CDR2: LNHDA, SQIVND (reference sequence). The V and J ends lost 5 bases and 4 bases, in that order; junction bases with no gene match: 5. The CDR3 DNA reads TGTGCCAGTAGTCCGGCGGGACAGGGGTACGAGCAGTACTTC. Translating gives CASSPAGQGYEQYF.

The J gene is TRBJ1-1, the V gene TRBV9; the D gene is possibly TRBD1 (5 bases). The V gene lost 6 bases and the J gene lost 5 bases, with 11 bases spanning the gap. Germline loops: CDR1 SGDLS, CDR2 YYNGEE. This CDR3 is 12 amino acids long. CDR3: CASNPGGTEAFF. The CDR3 nucleotides read TGTGCCAGCAACCCGGGGGGGACTGAAGCTTTCTTT.

This rearrangement joins TRBV7-6 to TRBJ2-7, with D perhaps matching TRBD1 (5 bases). This CDR3 has 14 residues. Germline values: CDR1 SGHVS, CDR2 FNYEAQ. V was shortened by 1 base and J by 2 bases, with 9 bases between the two germline ends. The CDR3, as DNA: TGTGCCAGCAGCTTAGATTTAGGGGCCTACGAGCAGTACTTC. Its protein is CASSLDLGAYEQYF. Filled out from reference TRBV7-6 and TRBJ2-7, the complete variable domain reads GAGVSQSPRYKVTKRGQDVALRCDPISGHVSLYWYRQALGQGPEFLTYFNYEAQQDKSGLPNDRFSAERPEGSISTLTIQRTEQRDSAMYRCASSLDLGAYEQYFGPGTRLTVT.